Described below is a single T cell receptor (beta chain) sequence and its context. Its target is not known. The CDR3 runs to 14 residues. Germline assignment: CDR1 SGDLS and CDR2 YYNGEE. With 0 bases removed from V and 6 bases from J, the gap between germline ends came to 12 bases. This sample is drawn from a study of cytomegalovirus exposure and HLA in healthy donors. The study, taken as a whole, reports: Investigators reported more than 150 TCR beta chains as tied to cytomegalovirus. Earlier analysis found most TCR beta V segments productive about 90% or about 30% of the time.

Both 60 Vbeta primers and 13 Jbeta primers went into the PCR. Generated by immunoSEQ multiplex PCR, the TCRdb table keeps only in-frame clones and is missing some. This sample's table has about 160,000 clones. The source material was PBMCs. This sequence joins TRBV9 and TRBJ2-5; D is possibly TRBD1 (6 bases). The origin of this receptor is a woman in her sixties in good health and CMV-seronegative. CDR3 sequence reads: CASSVDTGSQTQYF. The CDR3 DNA reads TGTGCCAGCAGCGTAGACACAGGGTCCCAGACCCAGTACTTC.